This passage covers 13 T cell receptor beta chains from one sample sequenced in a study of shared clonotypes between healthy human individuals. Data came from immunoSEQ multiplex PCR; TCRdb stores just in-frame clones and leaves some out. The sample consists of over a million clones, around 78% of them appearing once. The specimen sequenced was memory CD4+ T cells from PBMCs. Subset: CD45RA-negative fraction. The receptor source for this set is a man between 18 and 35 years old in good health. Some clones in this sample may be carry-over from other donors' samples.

Written as DNA, the CDR3 is TGCGCCAGCAGCTTGGAGGCAGGGGGAAACACCATATATTTT. Translation: CASSLEAGGNTIYF. This sequence joins TRBV5-1 and TRBJ1-3; tentative D call: TRBD1 (5 bases). This CDR3 contains 14 residues. The V gene lost 0 bases and the J gene lost 4 bases, with 8 bases spanning the gap. From germline, CDR1 is SGHRS and CDR2 YFSETQ.

This CDR3 reads CSVDGGAGLVGKNIQYF. The CDR3 region has the DNA TGCAGCGTTGACGGTGGGGCCGGGTTGGTGGGCAAAAACATTCAGTACTTC. V usage is TRBV29-1 and J usage is TRBJ2-4; tentative D call: TRBD1 (5 bases). The V gene's germline CDR1 is SQVTM and CDR2 ANQGSEA. V lost 3 bases, J lost 3 bases, and 21 bases lay in between. The CDR3 has 17 residues.

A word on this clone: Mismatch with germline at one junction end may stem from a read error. The DNA for the CDR3 is TGTGCCAGCAGTGACCAGAAACAGGGGGCGGAATTC. It yields the protein CASSDQKQGAEF. The rearrangement links TRBV25-1 to TRBJ1-2; 9 bases agree with TRBD1. The CDR3 runs 12 residues. Germline CDR1 MGHDK, CDR2 SYGVNS.

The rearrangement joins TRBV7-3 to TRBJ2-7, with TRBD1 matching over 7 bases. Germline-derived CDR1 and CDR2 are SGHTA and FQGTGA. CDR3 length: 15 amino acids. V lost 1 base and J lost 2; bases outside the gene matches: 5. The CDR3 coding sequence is TGTGCCAGCAGCTTAAGCCGGGACAGAGCCTACGAGCAGTACTTC. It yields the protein CASSLSRDRAYEQYF. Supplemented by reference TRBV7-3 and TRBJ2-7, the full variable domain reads GAGVSQTPSNKVTEKGKYVELRCDPISGHTALYWYRQSLGQGPEFLIYFQGTGAADDSGLPNDRFFAVRPEGSVSTLKIQRTERGDSAVYLCASSLSRDRAYEQYFGPGTRLTVT.

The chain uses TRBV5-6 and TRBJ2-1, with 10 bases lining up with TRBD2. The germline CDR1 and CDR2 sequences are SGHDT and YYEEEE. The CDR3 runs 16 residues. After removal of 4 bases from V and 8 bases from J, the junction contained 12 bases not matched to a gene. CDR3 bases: TGTGCCAGCAGCCTAAAGCTAGCGGGAGTCATCGATGAGCAGTTCTTC. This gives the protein CASSLKLAGVIDEQFF.

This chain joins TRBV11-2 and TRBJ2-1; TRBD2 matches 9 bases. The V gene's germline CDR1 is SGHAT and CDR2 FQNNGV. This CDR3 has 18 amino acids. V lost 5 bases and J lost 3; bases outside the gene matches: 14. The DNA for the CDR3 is TGTGCCAGCAGCCTTAAGGGATGGCTAGCGGGACACTACAATGAGCAGTTCTTC. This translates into CASSLKGWLAGHYNEQFF. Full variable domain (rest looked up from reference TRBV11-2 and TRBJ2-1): EAGVAQSPRYKIIEKRQSVAFWCNPISGHATLYWYQQILGQGPKLLIQFQNNGVVDDSQLPKDRFSAERLKGVDSTLKIQPAKLEDSAVYLCASSLKGWLAGHYNEQFFGPGTRLTVL.

CDR3 loop: CASSTGQGSNTEAFF. Written as DNA, the CDR3 is TGTGCCAGCAGCACCGGACAGGGAAGTAACACTGAAGCTTTCTTT. This sequence joins TRBV6-6 and TRBJ1-1, with TRBD1 identical over 8 bases. This CDR3 spans 15 amino acids. J lost 2 bases, V lost 6 bases, and 8 bases had no gene match. Germline CDR1 and CDR2: MNHNY and SVGAGI (reference sequence).

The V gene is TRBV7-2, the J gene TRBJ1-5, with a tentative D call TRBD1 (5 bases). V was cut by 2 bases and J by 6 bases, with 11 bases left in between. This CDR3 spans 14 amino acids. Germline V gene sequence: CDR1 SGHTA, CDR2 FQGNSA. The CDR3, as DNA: TGTGCCAGCAGCTTAAAGGGGCAAGGTCAGCCCCAGCATTTT. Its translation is CASSLKGQGQPQHF.

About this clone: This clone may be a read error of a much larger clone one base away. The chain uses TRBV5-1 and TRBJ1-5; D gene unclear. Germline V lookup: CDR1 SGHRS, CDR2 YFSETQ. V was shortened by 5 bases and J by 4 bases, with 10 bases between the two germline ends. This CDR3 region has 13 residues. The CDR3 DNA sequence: TGCGCCAGCAGACAGAGGCCTAATCAGCCCCAGCATTTT. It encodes CASRQRPNQPQHF.

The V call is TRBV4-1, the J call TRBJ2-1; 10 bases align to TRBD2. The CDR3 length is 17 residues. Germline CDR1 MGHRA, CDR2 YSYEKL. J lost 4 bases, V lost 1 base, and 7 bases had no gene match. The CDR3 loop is CASSQAPVAGGYNEQFF. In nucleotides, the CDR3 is TGCGCCAGCAGCCAAGCCCCTGTAGCGGGAGGATACAATGAGCAGTTCTTC.

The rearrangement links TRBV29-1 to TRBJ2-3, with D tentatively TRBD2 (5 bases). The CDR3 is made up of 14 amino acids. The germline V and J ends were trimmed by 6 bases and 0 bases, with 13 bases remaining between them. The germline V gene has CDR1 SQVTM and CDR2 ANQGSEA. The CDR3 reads CSVEVRTSTDTQYF. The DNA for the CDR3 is TGCAGCGTGGAGGTGCGAACCAGCACAGATACGCAGTATTTT.

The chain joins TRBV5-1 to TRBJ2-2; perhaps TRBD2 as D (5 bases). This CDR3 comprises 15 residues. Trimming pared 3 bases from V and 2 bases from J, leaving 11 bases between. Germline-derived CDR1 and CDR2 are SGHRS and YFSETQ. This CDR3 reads CASSSLASNTGELFF. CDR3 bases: TGCGCCAGCAGCTCCCTAGCATCTAACACCGGGGAGCTGTTTTTT.

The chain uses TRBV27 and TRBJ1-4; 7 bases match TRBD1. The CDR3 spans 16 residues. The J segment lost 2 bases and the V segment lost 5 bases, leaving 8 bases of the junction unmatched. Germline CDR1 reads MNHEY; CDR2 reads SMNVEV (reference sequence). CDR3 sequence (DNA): TGTGCCAGCAGTGCCGCAGGGGGGGGGACTAATGAAAAACTGTTTTTT. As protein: CASSAAGGGTNEKLFF. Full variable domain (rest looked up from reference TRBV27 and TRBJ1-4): EAQVTQNPRYLITVTGKKLTVTCSQNMNHEYMSWYRQDPGLGLRQIYYSMNVEVTDKGDVPEGYKVSRKEKRNFPLILESPSPNQTSLYFCASSAAGGGTNEKLFFGSGTQLSVL.